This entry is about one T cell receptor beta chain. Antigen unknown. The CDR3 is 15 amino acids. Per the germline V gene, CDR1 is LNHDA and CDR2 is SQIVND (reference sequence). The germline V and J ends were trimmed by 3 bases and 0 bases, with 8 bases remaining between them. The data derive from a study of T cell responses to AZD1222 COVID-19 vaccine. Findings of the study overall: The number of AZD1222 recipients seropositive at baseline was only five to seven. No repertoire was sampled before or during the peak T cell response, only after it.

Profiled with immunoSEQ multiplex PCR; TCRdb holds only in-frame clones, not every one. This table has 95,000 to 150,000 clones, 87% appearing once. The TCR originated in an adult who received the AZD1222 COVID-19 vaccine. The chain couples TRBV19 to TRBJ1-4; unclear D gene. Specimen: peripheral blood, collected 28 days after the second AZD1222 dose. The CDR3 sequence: CASSIALSTNEKLFF. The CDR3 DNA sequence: TGTGCCAGTAGTATCGCGTTATCAACTAATGAAAAACTGTTTTTT.